Following are 18 T cell receptor beta chains from one sample sequenced in a study of blood T cell repertoires in COVID-19. Measured with immunoSEQ multiplex PCR; TCRdb has only the in-frame clones, and not every one. The sample lists around 150,000 clones, about 80% occurring once. The sequencing input was PBMCs or T cells enriched from blood (not recorded which). The receptor set was obtained from a man in his fifties who had recovered from COVID-19.

The chain links TRBV5-5 to TRBJ1-1, with no clear D. The CDR3 runs 14 residues. The V and J ends lost 2 bases and 1 base respectively, with 9 bases between them. The germline gives CDR1 SGHKS, CDR2 YYEKEE (reference sequence). The DNA for the CDR3 is TGTGCCAGCAGCTTTCAGGTTTCGAACACTGAAGCTTTCTTT. Its protein is CASSFQVSNTEAFF.

V usage is TRBV6-5 and J usage is TRBJ1-5; 8 nucleotides line up with TRBD1. V lost 5 bases and J lost 8; bases outside the gene matches: 8. Germline V gene data show CDR1 as MNHEY and CDR2 as SVGAGI. This CDR3 region has 14 residues. CDR3 nucleotides: TGTGCCAGCAGTCCATCCAGGGGGCTGGAGCCCCAGCATTTT. Its protein product is CASSPSRGLEPQHF.

The genes are TRBV11-2 and TRBJ2-3; D is undetermined. The CDR3 has 13 residues. V was trimmed by 6 bases and J by 2 bases, leaving 9 bases between them. Germline V gives CDR1 SGHAT, CDR2 FQNNGV. CDR3 coding DNA: TGTGCCAGCAGAAAAACTGACACAGATACGCAGTATTTT. Residues: CASRKTDTDTQYF.

This rearrangement joins TRBV5-1 to TRBJ1-2, with 9 bases aligning to TRBD1. Trimming cost V 3 bases and J 8 bases; bases outside gene matches: 5. Germline-derived CDR1 and CDR2 are SGHRS and YFSETQ. The CDR3 loop spans 13 amino acids. The CDR3 DNA follows: TGCGCCAGCAGCTACGGACAGGGGACCGGCTACACCTTC. Protein: CASSYGQGTGYTF.

V gene TRBV7-8 combines with J gene TRBJ1-1, with a possible D match to TRBD1 (5 bases). The V gene lost 4 bases and the J gene lost 1 base, with 22 bases spanning the gap. Germline CDR1 and CDR2: SGHVS and FQNEAQ. The CDR3 is 18 residues long. As DNA, the CDR3 is TGTGCCAGCAGCTGGAGCGGGCGGGACGTTTATGGGAACACTGAAGCTTTCTTT. Protein product: CASSWSGRDVYGNTEAFF.

This chain links TRBV18 with TRBJ1-6; no definite D call. V was cut by 6 bases and J by 9 bases, with 12 bases left in between. The CDR3 covers 13 residues. Germline lookup yields CDR1 KGHSH and CDR2 LQKENI. The DNA for the CDR3 is TGTGCCAGCTCGCCCATCGGGAGTTCACCCCTCCACTTT. The encoded protein is CASSPIGSSPLHF.

A single count supports this clone. The chain recombines TRBV3-1 (or the pseudogene TRBV3-2) with TRBJ1-2, with D tentatively TRBD1 (5 bases). CDR3 length: 13 residues. Germline V gene lookup returns CDR1 LGHDT and CDR2 YNNKEL (reference sequence). Trimming shortened V by 4 bases and J by 6 bases, and 12 bases separated the two germline ends. CDR3 region: CASSPTGYDGYTF. In nucleotides, the CDR3 is TGTGCCAGCAGCCCAACAGGATACGATGGCTACACCTTC.

This chain uses TRBV28 with TRBJ2-5; D unresolved. The germline V gene encodes CDR1 MDHEN and CDR2 SYDVKM. The CDR3 has 14 amino acids. V lost 8 bases and J lost 8, with 21 bases in between. The CDR3 loop is CASYQRSEKRTQYF. DNA of the CDR3: TGTGCCAGCTACCAACGAAGCGAAAAGAGAACCCAGTACTTC.

The chain carries TRBV5-5 and TRBJ2-7; 8 bases align to TRBD1. Germline V gives CDR1 SGHKS, CDR2 YYEKEE (reference sequence). V shed 0 bases, J shed 3 bases, and the junction held 8 bases outside the gene matches. The CDR3 extends over 16 amino acids. The CDR3 reads CASSLARQGQGYEQYF. The CDR3 bases are TGTGCCAGCAGCTTGGCCCGACAGGGGCAGGGCTACGAGCAGTACTTC.

The chain recombines TRBV6-9 with TRBJ2-7, with 9 bases that match TRBD1. In germline, CDR1 is MNHGY, CDR2 SVAAGI. The trim removed 1 base at V and 5 bases at J, leaving 6 bases unmatched. The CDR3 runs to 15 residues. CDR3 protein: CASSYFGTGIHEQYF. For the CDR3, the DNA is TGTGCCAGCAGTTATTTTGGGACAGGGATCCACGAGCAGTACTTC.

The rearrangement uses TRBV11-2 and TRBJ2-2, with 11 bases that match TRBD2. The germline V gene encodes CDR1 SGHAT and CDR2 FQNNGV. V shed 1 base and J 9 bases; nucleotides not matched to a gene: 7. This CDR3 contains 16 residues. CDR3: CASSLGLAGISRELFF. CDR3 sequence (DNA): TGTGCCAGCAGCTTAGGACTAGCGGGAATTTCCCGGGAGCTGTTTTTT.

A note on this clone: The junction departs from the called germline gene at one end, perhaps through a read error. This rearrangement joins TRBV29-1 to TRBJ2-7; possibly TRBD2 for D (5 bases). The CDR3 covers 12 residues. Germline-derived CDR1 and CDR2 are SQVTM and ANQGSEA. The DNA for the CDR3 is TGCAGCGTTCAAGAGCGGATGGACGAGCAGTACTTC. Translation: CSVQERMDEQYF.

This chain links TRBV5-1 with TRBJ2-4; the D is unclear. Germline V lookup: CDR1 SGHRS, CDR2 YFSETQ. Trimming took 0 bases from V and 1 from J, leaving 23 bases between them. The CDR3 loop spans 20 amino acids. The CDR3 here is CASSLGANTNPSAAKNIQYF. The CDR3, as DNA: TGCGCCAGCAGCTTGGGGGCAAACACCAACCCGAGTGCGGCCAAAAACATTCAGTACTTC. Drawing the rest from reference TRBV5-1 and TRBJ2-4, the complete variable domain is KAGVTQTPRYLIKTRGQQVTLSCSPISGHRSVSWYQQTPGQGLQFLFEYFSETQRNKGNFPGRFSGRQFSNSRSEMNVSTLELGDSALYLCASSLGANTNPSAAKNIQYFGAGTRLSVL.

The J gene is TRBJ2-7, the V gene TRBV3-1 (or the pseudogene TRBV3-2), with 10 nucleotides matching TRBD1. The germline gives CDR1 LGHDT, CDR2 YNNKEL (reference sequence). The trim removed 4 bases at V and 6 bases at J, leaving 6 bases unmatched. The CDR3 length is 14 residues. CDR3 in amino acids: CASSLQTGGGEQYF. CDR3 DNA sequence: TGTGCCAGCAGCCTACAGACAGGGGGCGGCGAGCAGTACTTC.

The V call is TRBV28, the J call TRBJ1-2, with TRBD1 matching 7 bases. CDR3 length equals 15 residues. The germline gives CDR1 MDHEN, CDR2 SYDVKM. V dropped 7 bases and J dropped 4; count of bases not matched to a gene: 12. CDR3 protein: CASTKGQLDFYGYTF. The CDR3 DNA follows: TGTGCCAGCACCAAGGGACAGTTAGACTTCTATGGCTACACCTTC.

The chain joins TRBV3-1 (or the pseudogene TRBV3-2) to TRBJ1-1, with TRBD1 as a possible D gene (6 bases). The CDR3 covers 16 residues. The germline V and J ends were trimmed by 0 bases and 2 bases, with 13 bases remaining between them. The germline gives CDR1 LGHDT, CDR2 YNNKEL (reference sequence). Here the CDR3 reads CASSQEWGQKNTEAFF. The DNA of the CDR3 is TGTGCCAGCAGCCAAGAGTGGGGGCAGAAAAACACTGAAGCTTTCTTT.

The chain employs TRBV28 and TRBJ2-5, with a tentative D call TRBD2 (6 bases). Per germline, CDR1 MDHEN and CDR2 SYDVKM. The CDR3 totals 14 residues. V was cut by 10 bases and J by 1 base, with 16 bases left in between. The CDR3, as DNA: TGTGCCACCTTTATATCGGGGGTCCAAGAGACCCAGTACTTC. As protein: CATFISGVQETQYF.

This sequence joins TRBV7-9 and TRBJ1-1; 7 nucleotides align to TRBD1. CDR1 and CDR2 (germline): SEHNR, FQNEAQ (reference sequence). This CDR3 has 14 residues. J was trimmed by 3 bases and V by 5 bases; bases with no gene match: 6. The CDR3 sequence is CASSGRQGDTEAFF. CDR3 coding DNA: TGTGCCAGCAGCGGGAGACAGGGAGACACTGAAGCTTTCTTT.